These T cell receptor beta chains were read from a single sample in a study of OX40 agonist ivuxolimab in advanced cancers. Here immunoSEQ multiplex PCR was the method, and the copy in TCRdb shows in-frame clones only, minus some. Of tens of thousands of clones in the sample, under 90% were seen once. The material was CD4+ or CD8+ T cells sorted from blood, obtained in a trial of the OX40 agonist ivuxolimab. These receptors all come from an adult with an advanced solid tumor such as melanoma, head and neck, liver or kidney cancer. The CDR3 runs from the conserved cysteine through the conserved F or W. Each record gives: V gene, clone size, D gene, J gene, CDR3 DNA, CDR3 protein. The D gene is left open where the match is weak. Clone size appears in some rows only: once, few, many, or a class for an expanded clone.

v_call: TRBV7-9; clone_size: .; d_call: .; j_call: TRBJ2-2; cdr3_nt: TGTGCCAGCAGCTCCACCTTGATCTCGGAGGTCACCGGGGAGCTGTTTTTT; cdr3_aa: CASSSTLISEVTGELFF
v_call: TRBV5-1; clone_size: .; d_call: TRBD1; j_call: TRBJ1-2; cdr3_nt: TGCGCCAGCAGCTGGGATTTGGACAGGGGCAAAGATGGCTACACCTTC; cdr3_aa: CASSWDLDRGKDGYTF
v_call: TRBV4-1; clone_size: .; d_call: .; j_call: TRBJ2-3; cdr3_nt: TGCGCCAGCAGCCAAGGAGCGGGCACAGATACGCAGTATTTT; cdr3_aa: CASSQGAGTDTQYF
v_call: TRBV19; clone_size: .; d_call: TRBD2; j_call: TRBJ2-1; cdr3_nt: TGTGCCAGTACCCCACTTGGGGGAGGGAATGAGCAGTTCTTC; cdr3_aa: CASTPLGGGNEQFF
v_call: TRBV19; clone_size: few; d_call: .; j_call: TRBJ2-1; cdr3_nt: TGTGCCAGTAGTATTCTGGAGTCGGACGAGCAGTTCTTC; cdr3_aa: CASSILESDEQFF
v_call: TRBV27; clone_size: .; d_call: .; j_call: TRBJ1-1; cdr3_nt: TGTGCCAGCAGTTACCTTGGACAGATGAACACTGAAGCTTTCTTT; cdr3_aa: CASSYLGQMNTEAFF
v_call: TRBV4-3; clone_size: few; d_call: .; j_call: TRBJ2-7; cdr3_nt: TGCGCCAGCAGCCAAAGTGAGGGTGCCGAGCAGTACTTC; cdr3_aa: CASSQSEGAEQYF
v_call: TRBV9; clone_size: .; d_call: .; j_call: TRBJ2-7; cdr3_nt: TGTGCCAGCAGCGTAGAACTAGGGGCCTACGAGCAGTACTTC; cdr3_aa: CASSVELGAYEQYF
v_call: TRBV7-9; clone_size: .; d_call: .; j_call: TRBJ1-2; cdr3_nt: TGTGCCAGCAGCTTAGGTACTGGTAACTATGGCTACACCTTC; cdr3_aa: CASSLGTGNYGYTF
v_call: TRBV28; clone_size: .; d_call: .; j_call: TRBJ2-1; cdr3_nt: TGTGCCAGCAGTTTGGCCGACGGTAACGATGAGCAGTTCTTC; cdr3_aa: CASSLADGNDEQFF